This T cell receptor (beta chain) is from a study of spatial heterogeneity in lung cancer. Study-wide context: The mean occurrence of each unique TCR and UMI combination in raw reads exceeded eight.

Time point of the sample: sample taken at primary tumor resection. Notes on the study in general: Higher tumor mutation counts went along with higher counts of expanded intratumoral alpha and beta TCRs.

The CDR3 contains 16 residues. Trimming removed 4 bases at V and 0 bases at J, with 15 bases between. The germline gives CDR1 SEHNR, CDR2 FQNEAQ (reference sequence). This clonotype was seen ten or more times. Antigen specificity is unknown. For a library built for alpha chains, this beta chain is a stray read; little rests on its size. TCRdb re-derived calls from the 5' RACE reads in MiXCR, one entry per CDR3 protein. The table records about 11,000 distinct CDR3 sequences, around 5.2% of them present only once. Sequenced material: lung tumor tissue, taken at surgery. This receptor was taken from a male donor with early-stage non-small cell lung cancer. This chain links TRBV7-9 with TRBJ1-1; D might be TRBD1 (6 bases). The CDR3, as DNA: TGTGCCAGCAGCTCGGCATGGGGGCCCATGAACACTGAAGCTTTCTTT. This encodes CASSSAWGPMNTEAFF.